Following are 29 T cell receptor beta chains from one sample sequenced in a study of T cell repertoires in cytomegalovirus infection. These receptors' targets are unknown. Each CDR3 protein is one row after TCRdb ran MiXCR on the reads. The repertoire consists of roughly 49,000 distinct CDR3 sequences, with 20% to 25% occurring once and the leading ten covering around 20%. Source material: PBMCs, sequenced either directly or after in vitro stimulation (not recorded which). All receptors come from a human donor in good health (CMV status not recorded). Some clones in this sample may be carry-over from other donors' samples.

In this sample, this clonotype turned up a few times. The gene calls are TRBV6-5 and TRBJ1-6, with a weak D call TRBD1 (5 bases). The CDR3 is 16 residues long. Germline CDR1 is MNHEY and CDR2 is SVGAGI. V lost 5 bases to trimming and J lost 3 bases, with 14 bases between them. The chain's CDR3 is CASSHRGGYYNSPLHF. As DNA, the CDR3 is TGTGCCAGCAGTCACCGGGGGGGGTACTATAATTCACCCCTCCACTTT.

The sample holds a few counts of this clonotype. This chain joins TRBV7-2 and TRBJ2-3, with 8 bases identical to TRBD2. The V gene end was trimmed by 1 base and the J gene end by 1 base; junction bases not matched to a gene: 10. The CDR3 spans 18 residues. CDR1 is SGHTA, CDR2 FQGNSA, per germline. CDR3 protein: CASSLDGGAGGGTDTQYF. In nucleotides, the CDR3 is TGTGCCAGCAGCTTAGATGGGGGTGCGGGAGGCGGCACAGATACGCAGTATTTT.

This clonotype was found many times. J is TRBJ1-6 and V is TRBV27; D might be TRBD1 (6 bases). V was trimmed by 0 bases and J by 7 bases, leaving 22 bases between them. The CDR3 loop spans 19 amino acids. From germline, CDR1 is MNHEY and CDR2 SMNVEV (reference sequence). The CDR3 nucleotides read TGTGCCAGCAGTTTATCCTGGCAGGGAACAGGGAAAGCGAATTCACCCCTCCACTTT. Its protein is CASSLSWQGTGKANSPLHF.

This CDR3 reads CASSFLGGAGEQFF. The CDR3 DNA reads TGTGCCAGCAGTTTTCTTGGGGGGGCTGGTGAGCAGTTCTTC. J is TRBJ2-1 and V is TRBV6-5; possibly TRBD2 for D (7 bases). CDR3 length equals 14 residues. Trimming took 4 bases from V and 9 from J, leaving 16 bases between them. Germline V gene sequence: CDR1 MNHEY, CDR2 SVGAGI.

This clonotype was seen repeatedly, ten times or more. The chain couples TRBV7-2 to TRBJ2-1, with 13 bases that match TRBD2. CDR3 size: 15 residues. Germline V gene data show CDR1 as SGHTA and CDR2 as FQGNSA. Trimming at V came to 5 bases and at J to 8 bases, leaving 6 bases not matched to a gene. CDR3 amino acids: CASSQRTSGSDEQFF. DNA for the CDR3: TGTGCCAGCAGCCAACGGACTAGCGGGAGTGATGAGCAGTTCTTC.

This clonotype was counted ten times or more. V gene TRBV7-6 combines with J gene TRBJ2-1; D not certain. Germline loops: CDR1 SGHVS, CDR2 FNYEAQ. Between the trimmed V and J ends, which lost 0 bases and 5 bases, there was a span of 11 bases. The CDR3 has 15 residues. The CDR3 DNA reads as TGTGCCAGCAGCTTAGCTGTTGAGGCCGACAATGAGCAGTTCTTC. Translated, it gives CASSLAVEADNEQFF. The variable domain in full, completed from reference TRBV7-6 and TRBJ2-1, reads GAGVSQSPRYKVTKRGQDVALRCDPISGHVSLYWYRQALGQGPEFLTYFNYEAQQDKSGLPNDRFSAERPEGSISTLTIQRTEQRDSAMYRCASSLAVEADNEQFFGPGTRLTVL.

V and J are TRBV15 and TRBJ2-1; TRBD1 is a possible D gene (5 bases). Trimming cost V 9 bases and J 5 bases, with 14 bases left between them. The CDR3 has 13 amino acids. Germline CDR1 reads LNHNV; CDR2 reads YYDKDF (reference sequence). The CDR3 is CATQQQENNEQFF. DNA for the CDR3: TGTGCCACTCAACAACAGGAAAACAATGAGCAGTTCTTC.

In nucleotides, the CDR3 is TGCGCCAGCAGATTGACAGCGAACACTGAAGCTTTCTTT. Its translation: CASRLTANTEAFF. The V call is TRBV5-1, the J call TRBJ1-1; a possible D gene is TRBD1 (5 bases). This CDR3 is built from 13 residues. The germline gives CDR1 SGHRS, CDR2 YFSETQ. V lost 5 bases, J lost 1 base, and 9 bases lay in between.

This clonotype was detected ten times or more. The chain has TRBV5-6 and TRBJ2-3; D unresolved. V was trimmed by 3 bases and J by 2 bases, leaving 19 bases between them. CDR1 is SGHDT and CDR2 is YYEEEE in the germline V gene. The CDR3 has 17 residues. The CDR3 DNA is TGTGCCAGCAGCTCCCTTGGGCAGGCATGGGCCACAGATACGCAGTATTTT. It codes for CASSSLGQAWATDTQYF.

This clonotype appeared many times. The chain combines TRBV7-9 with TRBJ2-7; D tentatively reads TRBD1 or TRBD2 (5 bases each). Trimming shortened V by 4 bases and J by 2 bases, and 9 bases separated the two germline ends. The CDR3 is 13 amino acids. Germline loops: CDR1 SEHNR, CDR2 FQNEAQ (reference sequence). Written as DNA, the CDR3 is TGTGCCAGCAGCTGGGACCTAACCTACGAGCAGTACTTC. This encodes CASSWDLTYEQYF.

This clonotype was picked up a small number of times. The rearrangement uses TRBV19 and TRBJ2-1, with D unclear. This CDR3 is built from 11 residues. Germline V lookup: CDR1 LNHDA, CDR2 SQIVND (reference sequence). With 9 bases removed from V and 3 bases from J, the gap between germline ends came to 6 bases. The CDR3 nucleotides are TGTGCCAGAAGGGACTACAATGAGCAGTTCTTC. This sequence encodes CARRDYNEQFF.

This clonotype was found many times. The CDR3 here is CASSFRQNSPLHF. CDR3 DNA: TGTGCCAGCAGCTTTCGACAGAACTCACCCCTCCACTTT. The chain carries TRBV7-2 and TRBJ1-6; D perhaps matches TRBD1 (5 bases). The CDR3 loop spans 13 amino acids. Trimming stripped 3 bases from V and 10 bases from J, with 10 bases between. CDR1 and CDR2 (germline): SGHTA, FQGNSA.

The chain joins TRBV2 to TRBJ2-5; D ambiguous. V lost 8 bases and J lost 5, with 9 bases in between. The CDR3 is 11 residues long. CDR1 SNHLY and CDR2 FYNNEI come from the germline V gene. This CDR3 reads CASATVETQYF. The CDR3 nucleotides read TGTGCCAGCGCTACCGTGGAGACCCAGTACTTC.

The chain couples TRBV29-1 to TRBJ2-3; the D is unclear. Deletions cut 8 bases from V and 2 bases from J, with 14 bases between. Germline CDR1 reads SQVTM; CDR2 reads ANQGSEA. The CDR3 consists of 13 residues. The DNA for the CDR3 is TGCAGCTTCCGGGCCGACCTCACAGATACGCAGTATTTT. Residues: CSFRADLTDTQYF.

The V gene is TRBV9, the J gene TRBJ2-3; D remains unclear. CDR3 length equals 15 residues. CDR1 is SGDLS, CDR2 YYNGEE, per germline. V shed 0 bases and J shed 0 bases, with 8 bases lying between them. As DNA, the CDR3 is TGTGCCAGCAGCGTAGGTCGATTTAGCACAGATACGCAGTATTTT. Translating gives CASSVGRFSTDTQYF.

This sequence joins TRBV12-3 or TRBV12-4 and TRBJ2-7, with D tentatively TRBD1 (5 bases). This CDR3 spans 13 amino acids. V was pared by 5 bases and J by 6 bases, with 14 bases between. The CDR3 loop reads CASSQGPTTEQYF. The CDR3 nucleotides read TGTGCCAGCAGTCAGGGTCCCACCACCGAGCAGTACTTC.

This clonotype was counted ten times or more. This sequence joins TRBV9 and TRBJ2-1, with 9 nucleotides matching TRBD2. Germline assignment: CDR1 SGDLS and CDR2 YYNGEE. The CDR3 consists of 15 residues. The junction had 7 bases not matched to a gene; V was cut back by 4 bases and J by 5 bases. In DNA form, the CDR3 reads TGTGCCAGCAGCTGGGGGGGACTAGCCAACAATGAGCAGTTCTTC. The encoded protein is CASSWGGLANNEQFF. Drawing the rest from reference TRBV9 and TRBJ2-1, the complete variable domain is DSGVTQTPKHLITATGQRVTLRCSPRSGDLSVYWYQQSLDQGLQFLIQYYNGEERAKGNILERFSAQQFPDLHSELNLSSLELGDSALYFCASSWGGLANNEQFFGPGTRLTVL.

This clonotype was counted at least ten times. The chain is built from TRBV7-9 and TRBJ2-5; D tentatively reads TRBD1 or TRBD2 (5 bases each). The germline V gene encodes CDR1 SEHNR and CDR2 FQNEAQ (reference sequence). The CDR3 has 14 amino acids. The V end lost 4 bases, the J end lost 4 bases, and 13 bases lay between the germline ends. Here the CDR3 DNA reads TGTGCCAGCAGCTCCAAATGGGGGAGAGAGACCCAGTACTTC. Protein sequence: CASSSKWGRETQYF.

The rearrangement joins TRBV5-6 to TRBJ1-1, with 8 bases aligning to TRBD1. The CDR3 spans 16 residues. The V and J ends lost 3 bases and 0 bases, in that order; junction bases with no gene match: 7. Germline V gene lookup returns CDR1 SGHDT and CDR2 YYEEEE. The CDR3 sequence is CASSYGQGNMNTEAFF. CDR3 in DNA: TGTGCCAGCAGCTACGGACAGGGTAACATGAACACTGAAGCTTTCTTT.

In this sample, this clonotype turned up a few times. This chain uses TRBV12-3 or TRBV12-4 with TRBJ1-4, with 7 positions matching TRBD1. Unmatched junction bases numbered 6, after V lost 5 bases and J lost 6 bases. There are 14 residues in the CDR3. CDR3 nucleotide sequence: TGTGCCAGCAGTACCGACAGGGAAGATGAAAAACTGTTTTTT. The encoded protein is CASSTDREDEKLFF.

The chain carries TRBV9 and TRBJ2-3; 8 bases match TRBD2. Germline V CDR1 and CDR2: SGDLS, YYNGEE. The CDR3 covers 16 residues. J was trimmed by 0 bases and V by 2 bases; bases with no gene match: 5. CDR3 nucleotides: TGTGCCAGCAGCGTGCGCGGGGGGCCGAGCACAGATACGCAGTATTTT. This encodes CASSVRGGPSTDTQYF.

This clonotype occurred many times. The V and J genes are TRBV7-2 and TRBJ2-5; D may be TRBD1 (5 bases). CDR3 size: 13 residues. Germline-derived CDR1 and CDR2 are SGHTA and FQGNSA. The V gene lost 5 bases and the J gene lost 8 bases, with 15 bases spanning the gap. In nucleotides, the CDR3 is TGTGCCAGCAGCCAACCTATGACAGCTACCCAGTACTTC. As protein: CASSQPMTATQYF.

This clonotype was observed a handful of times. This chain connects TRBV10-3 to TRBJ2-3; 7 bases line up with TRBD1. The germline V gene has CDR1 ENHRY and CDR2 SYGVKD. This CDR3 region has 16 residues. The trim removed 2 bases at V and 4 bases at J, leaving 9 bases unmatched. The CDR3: CAISEPRRQGPDTQYF. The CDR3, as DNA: TGTGCCATCAGTGAGCCCCGAAGACAGGGACCAGATACGCAGTATTTT.

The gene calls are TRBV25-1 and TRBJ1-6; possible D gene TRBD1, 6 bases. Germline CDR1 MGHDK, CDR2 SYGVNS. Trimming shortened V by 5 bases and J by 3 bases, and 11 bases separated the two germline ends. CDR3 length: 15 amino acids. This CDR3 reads CASSKGHIYNSPLHF. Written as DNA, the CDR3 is TGTGCCAGCAGTAAGGGACACATCTATAATTCACCCCTCCACTTT.

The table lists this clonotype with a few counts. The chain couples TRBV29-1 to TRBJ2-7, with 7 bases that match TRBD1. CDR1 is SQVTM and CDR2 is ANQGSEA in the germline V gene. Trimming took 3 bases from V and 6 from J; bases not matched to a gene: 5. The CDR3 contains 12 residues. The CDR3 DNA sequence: TGCAGCGTTGAGGACAGGTTATTCGAGCAGTACTTC. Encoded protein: CSVEDRLFEQYF.

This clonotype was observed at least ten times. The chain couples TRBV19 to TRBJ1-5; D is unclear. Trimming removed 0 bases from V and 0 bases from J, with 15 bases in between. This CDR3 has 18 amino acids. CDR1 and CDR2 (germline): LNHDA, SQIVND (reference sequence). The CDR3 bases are TGTGCCAGTAGTATAGATCAAAGGAGGCTGTATAGCAATCAGCCCCAGCATTTT. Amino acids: CASSIDQRRLYSNQPQHF.

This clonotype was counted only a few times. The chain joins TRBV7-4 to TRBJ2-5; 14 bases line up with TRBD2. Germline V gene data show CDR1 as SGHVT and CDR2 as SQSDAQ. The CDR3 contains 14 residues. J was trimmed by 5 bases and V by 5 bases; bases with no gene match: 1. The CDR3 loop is CASSRLAGGETQYF. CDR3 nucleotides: TGTGCCAGCAGCCGACTAGCGGGAGGGGAGACCCAGTACTTC.

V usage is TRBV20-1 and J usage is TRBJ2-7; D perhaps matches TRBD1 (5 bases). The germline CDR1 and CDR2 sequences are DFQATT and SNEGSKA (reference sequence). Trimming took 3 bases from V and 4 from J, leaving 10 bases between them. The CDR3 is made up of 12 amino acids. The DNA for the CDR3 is TGCAGTGCTAGGGACAACCGTTACGAGCAGTACTTC. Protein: CSARDNRYEQYF.

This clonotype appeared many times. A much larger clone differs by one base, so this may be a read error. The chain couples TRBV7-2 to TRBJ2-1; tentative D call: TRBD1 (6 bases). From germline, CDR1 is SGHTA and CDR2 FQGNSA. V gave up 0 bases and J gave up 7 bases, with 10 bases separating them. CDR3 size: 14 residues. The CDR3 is CASSLARTENEQFF. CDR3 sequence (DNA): TGTGCCAGCAGCTTAGCGAGGACAGAAAATGAGCAGTTCTTC.